Below, one T cell receptor beta chain is given with its context. Antigen unknown. This specimen comes from a study of a mutant IDH1 vaccine in newly diagnosed glioma. Whole-study context: Sex distribution of treated patients was roughly 62% male and roughly 40% female; mean age was 40.4 years. Patients were pretreated with radiotherapy, temozolomide, or both, mostly both. The study held visit V12 at week 35 and visit V13 at week 47.

As to time point: week 35, safety follow-up. Vaccination used 300 ug of mutant IDH1 20-mer peptide per dose, with topical imiquimod. Patients had eight vaccinations, in weeks 1, 3, 5, 7, 11, 15, 19 and 23. Germline lookup yields CDR1 SQVTM and CDR2 ANQGSEA. After removal of 7 bases from V and 2 bases from J, the junction contained 7 bases not matched to a gene. The CDR3 sequence is 13 residues long. Measured with immunoSEQ multiplex PCR; TCRdb has only the in-frame clones, and not every one. The data show around 32,000 clones, around four fifths seen once. The genes are TRBV29-1 and TRBJ2-7, with 8 bases that match TRBD1. The source was PBMCs, collected from a glioma patient whose treatment included an IDH1 peptide vaccine. The TCR was taken from a man aged 40-49 years with glioma. Some clones in this sample may be carry-over from other donors' samples. The CDR3 region is CSARDRLTYEQYF. In DNA, the CDR3 is TGCAGCGCAAGGGACAGGCTGACCTACGAGCAGTACTTC.